The subject of this entry is one T cell receptor (beta chain). Its antigen is not yet known. Base-call qualities are not available, and no considerably larger clone is one nucleotide away. CD8 naive samples consisted of CD45RO-negative cells that were positively selected for CCR7, yielding a CD45RA+CCR7+ population without TemRA cells. The donors were healthy, HIV-negative adults with no recently reported acute infections or vaccinations. Only Caucasian adults living in Nashville, Tennessee, USA were represented among the donors. After blood collection by leukapheresis, PBMCs were isolated using Ficoll-Histopaque density gradient centrifugation and then cryopreserved in the vapor phase of liquid nitrogen. Analytical flow cytometry was used to check the purity and quantity of each magnetically sorted T cell population. Genomic DNA was isolated from each sorted fraction and quantified by UV absorbance on a Nanodrop 2000c.

This entry comes from a study of shared clonotypes between healthy human individuals (dated by TCRdb to the early 2020s). As for the study more broadly: Three men and two women, aged 18 to 49 years, made up the cohort. For each donor, CD4 naive and CD4 memory were each given three plates, CD8 naive was given two plates, and CD8 memory was given one plate. The study deeply sequenced blood TCR repertoires of five healthy adults to estimate repertoire size and the extent of clonotype sharing between individuals. To increase sequencing depth and limit assay-specific biases, different laboratories used diverse techniques to prepare libraries and sequence TCR repertoires. Between about 0.94 and 10 billion PBMCs per donor were obtained by leukapheresis. Study-level results and caveats: Even with the large sequencing depth, rarefaction of the sorted-subset datasets indicated that sequencing was incomplete. Because the study included only a small number of donors, the genetic and exposure-history diversity represented was limited. Sampling was restricted to blood, and TCR repertoires in tissues likely differ from the TCR repertoires found in blood. About 5% of naive CD4, 3.5% of naive CD8, roughly 2.4% of memory CD4, and approximately 0.4% of memory CD8 clonotypes were shared across a few donors. Compared with non-shared clonotypes, the clonotypes found in all four sorted-subset donors had higher generation probabilities. Pairwise subsampling indicated that sequencing depth was expected to affect the degree of clonotype sharing among donors. Estimated clonotype richness was generally larger for naive than for memory subsets.

Using the deep immunoSEQ assay, TCR CDR3 regions were amplified from genomic DNA by multiplex PCR. Extracted genomic DNA from each cell subset was distributed evenly across all wells of several immunoSEQ 96-well plates, and each plate was treated as a replicate. For sorted subsets, around 200 ng genomic DNA, equal to some 30,000 T cell genomes, was loaded into each replicate PCR. Purified libraries were quantified with a Qubit 3.0 fluorometer, sized on a Bioanalyzer 2100, and re-quantified with the KAPA Library Quantification kit. A separate single-read 150-cycle Illumina NextSeq 550 flow cell was used to sequence each immunoSEQ 96-well plate. The authors' analysis ran thus. Because the immunoSEQ output included only junctional sequences and no quality scores, the filtering could not be the same as the filtering used for full-length reads. To assign V/J genes and CDR3, sequences were annotated using PyIR, a Python wrapper for IgBLAST v1.9, with IMGT germline references. Reads were filtered out if the reads had weak V/J assignments (E-value above 1e-6), no CDR3, stop codons, out-of-frame junctions, or ambiguous translated residues. V3J clonotypes were defined as sequences sharing an identical inferred V gene, J gene, and CDR3 amino acid sequence. Percentage overlap between repertoires was computed as shared unique clonotypes divided by the size of the smaller repertoire. Richness of each repertoire was evaluated using RTK rarefaction, the Chao1 estimator, and Recon v2.1 estimates of unobserved clonotypes. For all TCRbeta clonotypes obtained by the gDNA method from a few donors, generation probabilities were computed with OLGA. TCRdb mirrors the immuneACCESS table, restricted to in-frame sequences. Some clones are absent from its copies; in checked studies, under half trace to an unresolved V gene, and the reason for the others is unknown. V and J calls and clone size are those listed in that table; D and trimming were worked out from the DNA. The sample table holds about 590,000 clones, of which roughly 95% were seen once. Together, the top ten hold about 0.11% of the sample.

The sequenced sample consisted of naive CD8+ T cells sorted from blood. This specimen's cell subset or site label, per the study, means: CD45RA+CCR7+. The TCR was taken from a woman aged 30 to 39 in good health.

This receptor has the CDR3 CASSEFRGADTQYF. The DNA sequence is TGTGCCAGCAGTGAATTCAGGGGAGCAGATACGCAGTATTTT. The sequence links TRBV6-1 to TRBJ2-3; the D gene is perhaps TRBD1, on 6 matching bases. The germline V gene yields MNHNS for CDR1 and SASEGT for CDR2. The CDR3 measures 14 amino acids from cysteine to phenylalanine. The CDR3 DNA has 42 bases and is translated from base 1. V is clipped by 2 bases and J by 4 bases, and the sequence between their germline boundaries is 10 bases long.